Listed here is a single T cell receptor (beta chain). The junction does not match germline at one end; this may be a read error. This sample stems from a study of CDR3 diversity in severe acne. The CDR3 loop spans 12 amino acids. The germline V gene encodes CDR1 LNHDA and CDR2 SQIVND (reference sequence). TCRdb itself ran the PCR reads through MiXCR, one entry per CDR3 protein. The sample lists 65,000 to 95,000 distinct CDR3 sequences, 50% to 65% occurring once. The sample taken for sequencing was blood. V and J are TRBV19 and TRBJ1-1; 12 bases map to TRBD1. The source of this sequence is a male donor in good health, without acne. CDR3 nucleotide sequence: TGTGCCAGTAGTAGAGGGACAGGGGGCGCGATCTTT. Translation gives CASSRGTGGAIF.